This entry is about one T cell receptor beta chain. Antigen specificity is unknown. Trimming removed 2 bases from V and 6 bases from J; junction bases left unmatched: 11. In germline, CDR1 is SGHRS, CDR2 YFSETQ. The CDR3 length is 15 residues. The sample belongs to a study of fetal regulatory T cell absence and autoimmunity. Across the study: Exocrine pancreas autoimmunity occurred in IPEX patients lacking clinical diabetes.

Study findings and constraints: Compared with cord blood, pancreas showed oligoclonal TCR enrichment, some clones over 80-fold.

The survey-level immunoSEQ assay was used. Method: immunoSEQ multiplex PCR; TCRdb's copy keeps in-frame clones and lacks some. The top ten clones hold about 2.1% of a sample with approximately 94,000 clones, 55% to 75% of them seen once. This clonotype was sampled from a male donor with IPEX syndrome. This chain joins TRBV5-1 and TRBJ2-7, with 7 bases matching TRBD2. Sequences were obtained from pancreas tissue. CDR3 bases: TGCGCCAGCAGCTTCAGCGGGACCCTGAGGGCCGAGCAGTACTTC. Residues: CASSFSGTLRAEQYF.